This record looks at one T cell receptor beta chain sequence and its context. TCRdb keeps only in-frame clones here, not all; method: immunoSEQ multiplex PCR. The sample has roughly 26,000 clones, around 90% seen once. This entry is derived from a study of preoperative IRX-2 immunotherapy in early breast cancer. Treatment indicated: preoperative locoregional IRX-2 cytokine immunotherapy. Samples came from a phase Ib trial of preoperative locoregional IRX-2 cytokine immunotherapy. V was clipped by 0 bases and J by 6 bases; unmatched bases: 8. The CDR3 has 15 amino acids. The germline V gene encodes CDR1 SQVTM and CDR2 ANQGSEA.

The TCR originated in a human donor with breast cancer. The source was tumor tissue, collected after IRX-2 immunotherapy. The rearrangement links TRBV29-1 to TRBJ2-1, with 7 positions matching TRBD1. In nucleotides, the CDR3 is TGCAGCGTTGAAGATCCCGGGTCAGGGGGCAATGAGCAGTTCTTC. Protein product: CSVEDPGSGGNEQFF.